This record concerns one TCR beta chain sequence. Its antigen is still unknown. The data were taken from a study of cytomegalovirus exposure and HLA in healthy donors. Study-wide results and caveats: Reported results showed that the classifier diagnosed cytomegalovirus status with high specificity and sensitivity. Cytomegalovirus association was assigned to more than 150 TCR beta chains.

Primers for the PCR totalled 60 Vbeta and 13 Jbeta. Authors' methods: The count from a later analysis was some 81 million unique TCR beta chains, about 9.9 million of them shared. Clones were read by immunoSEQ multiplex PCR, and TCRdb kept only the in-frame ones, dropping some. V, J and clone size are taken as reported in that table, and D and trimming were inferred from the DNA itself. This table has 100,000 to 140,000 clones, 55% to 85% appearing once. Trimming stripped 6 bases from V and 3 bases from J, with 11 bases between. This CDR3 comprises 14 residues. Germline V gene data show CDR1 as SNHLY and CDR2 as FYNNEI.

The origin of this receptor is a man younger than 40 in good health and CMV-seronegative. J is TRBJ2-2 and V is TRBV2; weak D call: TRBD2 (6 bases). Sequenced sample: PBMCs. As DNA, the CDR3 is TGTGCCAGCAGGCGAGGAGGGGACACCGGGGAGCTGTTTTTT. It translates to CASRRGGDTGELFF. Filled out from reference TRBV2 and TRBJ2-2, the complete variable domain reads EPEVTQTPSHQVTQMGQEVILRCVPISNHLYFYWYRQILGQKVEFLVSFYNNEISEKSEIFDDQFSVERPDGSNFTLKIRSTKLEDSAMYFCASRRGGDTGELFFGEGSRLTVL.